The 17 T cell receptor beta chains given below trace back to one sample, sequenced in a study of T cells in Graves' hyperthyroidism and ophthalmopathy. The source material, RNA transcripts, was used to amplify TCR beta CDR3 regions. Initially, a first-round RT-PCR of the TCR CDR3 employed the HTBI primer set. TCRdb ran MiXCR on the multiplex PCR reads and lists one entry per CDR3 protein. The sample lists roughly 250,000 distinct CDR3 sequences; roughly 20% were seen once. Specimen: blood. These receptor sequences come from a man younger than 45 with Graves' ophthalmopathy.

A note on this clonotype: At one end the junction does not follow the germline gene, possibly because of a read error. The J gene is TRBJ1-1, the V gene TRBV7-7; D uncertain. Germline CDR1 SSHAT, CDR2 FNYEAQ (reference sequence). CDR3 size: 13 residues. CDR3 DNA: TGTGCTAGCAGCCTTCAAAGGCATACTGAAGCTTTCTTT. Amino acids: CASSLQRHTEAFF.

This clonotype was observed many times. This sequence joins TRBV9 and TRBJ2-3; 7 nucleotides match TRBD2. In germline, CDR1 is SGDLS, CDR2 YYNGEE. With 1 base clipped from V and 5 bases from J, the junction kept 10 bases outside the gene matches. The CDR3 length is 16 residues. CDR3 nucleotide sequence: TGTGCCAGCAGCGTAAGCCTAGCGGAAACCGGAGATACGCAGTATTTT. Translating it yields CASSVSLAETGDTQYF.

The chain joins TRBV5-1 to TRBJ2-2; TRBD1 is a possible D gene (7 bases). V was trimmed by 4 bases and J by 4 bases, leaving 17 bases between them. Germline values: CDR1 SGHRS, CDR2 YFSETQ. This CDR3 is 16 amino acids long. The CDR3 sequence: CASSRTGGTVTGELFF. The CDR3, as DNA: TGCGCCAGCAGCCGGACCGGCGGGACAGTCACCGGGGAGCTGTTTTTT.

This clonotype has more than one count but fewer than ten. V and J are TRBV5-6 and TRBJ1-5; tentatively, D is TRBD1 (5 bases). The V end lost 2 bases, the J end lost 5 bases, and 11 bases lay between the germline ends. This CDR3 region has 14 residues. Germline V gene sequence: CDR1 SGHDT, CDR2 YYEEEE. The CDR3 sequence is CASSFGDGDQPQHF. CDR3 coding DNA: TGTGCCAGCAGCTTCGGGGACGGGGATCAGCCCCAGCATTTT. Full variable domain (outside the CDR3, taken from reference TRBV5-6 and TRBJ1-5): DAGVTQSPTHLIKTRGQQVTLRCSPKSGHDTVSWYQQALGQGPQFIFQYYEEEERQRGNFPDRFSGHQFPNYSSELNVNALLLGDSALYLCASSFGDGDQPQHFGDGTRLSIL.

This chain joins TRBV7-6 and TRBJ2-7, with 7 bases aligning to TRBD2. The V and J ends lost 3 bases and 3 bases, in that order; junction bases with no gene match: 8. The CDR3 runs to 15 residues. Germline CDR1 reads SGHVS; CDR2 reads FNYEAQ. CDR3 amino acids: CASSLARGENYEQYF. Here the CDR3 DNA reads TGTGCCAGCAGCTTGGCCCGGGGGGAAAACTACGAGCAGTACTTC.

In this sample, this clonotype turned up a few times. The chain is built from TRBV10-3 and TRBJ2-3; D tentatively reads TRBD1 or TRBD2 (5 bases each). CDR3 length: 15 amino acids. V gave up 4 bases and J gave up 2 bases, with 13 bases separating them. Germline loops: CDR1 ENHRY, CDR2 SYGVKD. CDR3 sequence (DNA): TGTGCCATCAGTGCCTCCGGGACCATCACAGATACGCAGTATTTT. Translated: CAISASGTITDTQYF.

This clonotype was seen ten or more times. J is TRBJ2-2 and V is TRBV6-1; no firm D call. This CDR3 contains 15 residues. Trimming removed 8 bases at V and 0 bases at J, with 13 bases between. Germline V gene data show CDR1 as MNHNS and CDR2 as SASEGT. CDR3 DNA sequence: TGTGCCAGCTTAGTAGACGGAACGAACACCGGGGAGCTGTTTTTT. It yields the protein CASLVDGTNTGELFF.

This clonotype has just a few counts. This sequence joins TRBV7-2 and TRBJ2-1, with D uncertain. V shed 6 bases and J shed 13 bases, with 19 bases lying between them. The CDR3 covers 13 residues. CDR1 is SGHTA, CDR2 FQGNSA, per germline. The CDR3 region is CASSRPTKSTQFF. Here the CDR3 DNA reads TGTGCCAGCAGTAGACCGACGAAATCTACCCAGTTCTTC.

V is TRBV7-9 and J is TRBJ2-7, with D perhaps matching TRBD1 (5 bases). V was pared by 1 base and J by 7 bases, with 26 bases between. Germline CDR1 reads SEHNR; CDR2 reads FQNEAQ (reference sequence). The CDR3 length is 18 residues. CDR3 sequence: CASSLGGASAHIRNEQYF. In nucleotides, the CDR3 is TGTGCCAGCAGCTTAGGTGGGGCCTCAGCACACATTAGGAATGAGCAGTACTTC.

This clonotype was recorded many times. This sequence joins TRBV5-6 and TRBJ2-5, with a possible D match to TRBD1 (5 bases). The V end was cut by 3 bases, the J end by 2 bases, with 8 bases between. The CDR3 loop spans 13 amino acids. Germline V CDR1 and CDR2: SGHDT, YYEEEE. DNA of the CDR3: TGTGCCAGCAGCTCAGGGATTCAAGAGACCCAGTACTTC. Protein product: CASSSGIQETQYF.

This clonotype has a count of ten or more. J is TRBJ2-7 and V is TRBV11-2; 12 nucleotides match TRBD2. V lost 5 bases and J lost 4; bases outside the gene matches: 6. The CDR3 runs 15 residues. Germline CDR1 SGHAT, CDR2 FQNNGV. The chain's CDR3 is CASSQTSGSRYEQYF. In nucleotides, the CDR3 is TGTGCCAGCAGCCAGACTAGCGGGAGTAGGTACGAGCAGTACTTC. The variable domain in full, completed from reference TRBV11-2 and TRBJ2-7, reads EAGVAQSPRYKIIEKRQSVAFWCNPISGHATLYWYQQILGQGPKLLIQFQNNGVVDDSQLPKDRFSAERLKGVDSTLKIQPAKLEDSAVYLCASSQTSGSRYEQYFGPGTRLTVT.

This clonotype was detected many times. The J gene is TRBJ2-1, the V gene TRBV28; a weak D match, TRBD2 (6 bases). The CDR3 is 12 residues long. V lost 11 bases to trimming and J lost 6 bases, with 14 bases between them. CDR1 and CDR2 from the germline V gene are MDHEN and SYDVKM. Here the CDR3 reads CAALGGSNEQFF. CDR3 nucleotides: TGTGCCGCCCTCGGAGGGAGCAATGAGCAGTTCTTC.

The chain combines TRBV10-3 with TRBJ2-7; TRBD2 agrees at 12 bases. The germline V gene encodes CDR1 ENHRY and CDR2 SYGVKD. CDR3 size: 15 residues. With V trimmed by 2 bases and J by 2 bases, 1 base remained unmatched. CDR3 nucleotides: TGTGCCATCAGTGAGGGACTAGCGGGGCCCTACGAGCAGTACTTC. Translating it yields CAISEGLAGPYEQYF.

This clonotype showed up just once. The V gene is TRBV20-1, the J gene TRBJ2-5; 9 positions agree with TRBD2. The CDR3 is 16 amino acids. CDR1 and CDR2 (germline): DFQATT, SNEGSKA (reference sequence). With 6 bases clipped from V and 5 bases from J, the junction kept 16 bases outside the gene matches. CDR3 loop: CSAQRGASGNRETQYF. The CDR3 DNA reads as TGCAGTGCACAGCGCGGGGCTAGCGGGAACCGGGAGACCCAGTACTTC.

This clonotype was seen at least ten times. The chain links TRBV20-1 to TRBJ2-7; 7 bases map to TRBD2. V gave up 2 bases and J gave up 0 bases; unmatched junction bases: 1. The CDR3 is 13 residues long. Germline values: CDR1 DFQATT, CDR2 SNEGSKA (reference sequence). CDR3 in DNA: TGCAGTGCTAGAACTAGCGCCTCCTACGAGCAGTACTTC. Translation gives CSARTSASYEQYF.

The rearrangement links TRBV6-1 to TRBJ2-3, with D possibly called TRBD1 or TRBD2 (5 bases each). The V end lost 2 bases, the J end lost 2 bases, and 8 bases lay between the germline ends. Germline CDR1 and CDR2: MNHNS and SASEGT. The CDR3 is 14 residues long. The CDR3 loop is CASSERGDTDTQYF. The CDR3 coding sequence is TGTGCCAGCAGTGAACGAGGGGACACAGATACGCAGTATTTT.

As regards this clonotype: The CDR3 ends on some other residue instead of the conserved phenylalanine or tryptophan, so this is likely a read error. This chain joins TRBV29-1 and TRBJ1-1, with TRBD1 matching 7 bases. The length of the CDR3 is 15 residues. Germline trimming cut 6 bases from V and 0 bases from J; bases unmatched to any gene: 10. Germline CDR1 reads SQVTM; CDR2 reads ANQGSEA. As DNA, the CDR3 is TGCAGCGTAGCTACGGACAGGATCATGAACACTGAAGCTTTCCTT. As protein: CSVATDRIMNTEAFL.